The 30 T cell receptor beta chains reported below all come from one sample, sequenced in a study of blood T cell repertoires in COVID-19. Sequenced by immunoSEQ multiplex PCR; TCRdb stores in-frame clones only, minus some. The sample yields about 120,000 clones, 78% seen once. Sequenced material: peripheral blood. All receptors derive from an older man with acute or convalescent COVID-19.

The chain recombines TRBV7-9 with TRBJ1-2; D is perhaps TRBD1 (5 bases). Per germline, CDR1 SEHNR and CDR2 FQNEAQ (reference sequence). The V and J ends lost 6 bases and 2 bases respectively, with 13 bases between them. CDR3 size: 14 residues. The CDR3 DNA reads as TGTGCCAGCAGTGAAAGGACACTGAACTATGGCTACACCTTC. Encoded protein: CASSERTLNYGYTF.

The chain is built from TRBV6-6 and TRBJ2-7, with D perhaps matching TRBD1 (6 bases). V was shortened by 0 bases and J by 0 bases, with 9 bases between the two germline ends. The CDR3 totals 15 residues. In germline, CDR1 is MNHNY, CDR2 SVGAGI (reference sequence). CDR3: CASSYSSGHSYEQYF. The CDR3 region has the DNA TGTGCCAGCAGTTACTCCTCGGGACACTCCTACGAGCAGTACTTC.

The chain combines TRBV11-2 with TRBJ2-7; D is perhaps TRBD1 (6 bases). The CDR3 runs to 15 residues. V lost 1 base and J 4 bases, leaving 14 bases between the germline ends. The germline CDR1 and CDR2 sequences are SGHAT and FQNNGV. The CDR3 region has the DNA TGTGCCAGCAGCTTAGTACAGGGACCTTTTTACGAGCAGTACTTC. It specifies CASSLVQGPFYEQYF.

This sequence joins TRBV30 and TRBJ1-4, with 11 bases matching TRBD1. Germline lookup yields CDR1 GTSNPN and CDR2 SVGIG (reference sequence). CDR3 length equals 15 residues. The V segment lost 0 bases and the J segment 8 bases; nucleotides outside the gene matches: 5. The DNA of the CDR3 is TGTGCCTGGAGTGTGGGGCGGACAGGGGGCGAAAAACTGTTTTTT. This translates into CAWSVGRTGGEKLFF.

The chain joins TRBV7-9 to TRBJ1-1; D gene ambiguous. Per germline, CDR1 SEHNR and CDR2 FQNEAQ (reference sequence). Trimming pared 7 bases from V and 0 bases from J, leaving 18 bases between. There are 16 residues in the CDR3. The CDR3 spells CASTSDMRLMNTEAFF. CDR3 DNA sequence: TGTGCCAGCACCTCTGATATGCGCCTAATGAACACTGAAGCTTTCTTT.

The CDR3 nucleotides read TGTGCCAGCAGTTTTAGGGGACAGGGTAATGAAAAACTGTTTTTT. This codes for CASSFRGQGNEKLFF. The rearrangement links TRBV28 to TRBJ1-4, with 9 bases that match TRBD1. Germline V gives CDR1 MDHEN, CDR2 SYDVKM. The CDR3 totals 15 residues. J lost 4 bases, V lost 3 bases, and 3 bases had no gene match. The full variable domain, its missing parts supplied by reference TRBV28 and TRBJ1-4, is DVKVTQSSRYLVKRTGEKVFLECVQDMDHENMFWYRQDPGLGLRLIYFSYDVKMKEKGDIPEGYSVSREKKERFSLILESASTNQTSMYLCASSFRGQGNEKLFFGSGTQLSVL.

The chain links TRBV12-5 to TRBJ1-4; D is unclear. V lost 3 bases and J 5 bases, leaving 10 bases between the germline ends. The CDR3 sequence is 14 residues long. Germline CDR1 reads LGHNT; CDR2 reads FRNRAP. In DNA form, the CDR3 reads TGTGCTAGTGGTTTCTGGCCCCTGAATGAAAAACTGTTTTTT. As protein: CASGFWPLNEKLFF.

The rearrangement uses TRBV29-1 and TRBJ1-1; D may be TRBD1 (5 bases). Germline V gene sequence: CDR1 SQVTM, CDR2 ANQGSEA. This CDR3 is 12 amino acids long. Trimming removed 4 bases at V and 0 bases at J, with 6 bases between. CDR3 sequence (DNA): TGCAGCGTTGCAGGGTTGAACACTGAAGCTTTCTTT. Its protein product is CSVAGLNTEAFF. The whole variable domain, remainder taken from reference TRBV29-1 and TRBJ1-1, is SAVISQKPSRDICQRGTSLTIQCQVDSQVTMMFWYRQQPGQSLTLIATANQGSEATYESGFVIDKFPISRPNLTFSTLTVSNMSPEDSSIYLCSVAGLNTEAFFGQGTRLTVV.

This clone was counted once. J is TRBJ2-7 and V is TRBV5-4; D is uncertain. V shed 2 bases and J shed 6 bases, with 9 bases lying between them. The CDR3 is 12 residues long. The V gene's germline CDR1 is SGHNT and CDR2 YYREEE (reference sequence). The CDR3 nucleotides are TGTGCCAGCAGCTTCGACATATCCGAGCAGTACTTC. It is translated as CASSFDISEQYF.

Here the CDR3 reads CAWFGVGYGYTF. The CDR3 bases are TGTGCGTGGTTCGGGGTCGGCTATGGCTACACCTTC. V gene TRBV30 combines with J gene TRBJ1-2; D unresolved. CDR1 GTSNPN and CDR2 SVGIG come from the germline V gene (reference sequence). The CDR3 sequence is 12 residues long.

This clone was seen a handful of times. V usage is TRBV7-2 and J usage is TRBJ1-5, with 8 bases lining up with TRBD1. In germline, CDR1 is SGHTA, CDR2 FQGNSA. J gave up 4 bases and V 5 bases, and 4 bases lay outside the gene matches. The length of the CDR3 is 14 residues. Written as DNA, the CDR3 is TGTGCCAGCAGCACCCGGACAGGGAATCAGCCCCAGCATTTT. This translates into CASSTRTGNQPQHF.

CDR3 region: CASSFQGTSGNEQFF. In nucleotides, the CDR3 is TGTGCCAGCAGCTTTCAGGGGACTAGTGGCAATGAGCAGTTCTTC. The chain combines TRBV7-3 with TRBJ2-1, with 8 bases matching TRBD2. Germline lookup yields CDR1 SGHTA and CDR2 FQGTGA. J lost 6 bases, V lost 3 bases, and 7 bases had no gene match. The CDR3 is 15 residues long.

J is TRBJ1-6 and V is TRBV7-9; D is ambiguous. The CDR3 has 16 amino acids. Germline V CDR1 and CDR2: SEHNR, FQNEAQ (reference sequence). Trimming stripped 3 bases from V and 4 bases from J, with 13 bases between. The CDR3 loop is CASSLGKGLYNSPLHF. The CDR3 DNA reads TGTGCCAGCAGCTTGGGAAAAGGACTATATAATTCACCCCTCCACTTT.

This rearrangement joins TRBV10-3 to TRBJ1-5; 7 bases map to TRBD1. V gave up 3 bases and J gave up 2 bases; unmatched junction bases: 10. The CDR3 is made up of 17 amino acids. From germline, CDR1 is ENHRY and CDR2 SYGVKD. The CDR3 nucleotides read TGTGCCATCAGTGATGCGACAGGGAGTTTTGGCAATCAGCCCCAGCATTTT. It specifies CAISDATGSFGNQPQHF.

This rearrangement joins TRBV5-1 to TRBJ1-5; the match to TRBD1 covers 9 bases. This CDR3 is built from 14 residues. The V gene end was trimmed by 4 bases and the J gene end by 4 bases; junction bases not matched to a gene: 3. Germline V gives CDR1 SGHRS, CDR2 YFSETQ. CDR3: CASSPGTGNQPQHF. The CDR3 DNA reads as TGCGCCAGCAGCCCCGGGACAGGGAATCAGCCCCAGCATTTT. Looking up the rest from reference TRBV5-1 and TRBJ1-5 gives the full variable domain: KAGVTQTPRYLIKTRGQQVTLSCSPISGHRSVSWYQQTPGQGLQFLFEYFSETQRNKGNFPGRFSGRQFSNSRSEMNVSTLELGDSALYLCASSPGTGNQPQHFGDGTRLSIL.

The chain combines TRBV24-1 with TRBJ2-5; 12 positions match TRBD2. Trimming cost V 4 bases and J 5 bases; bases outside gene matches: 10. CDR1 and CDR2 (germline): KGHDR, SFDVKD. The length of the CDR3 is 17 residues. The CDR3 sequence is CATSDPSSGGAEETQYF. The CDR3 bases are TGTGCCACCAGTGACCCCTCTAGCGGGGGGGCAGAGGAGACCCAGTACTTC.

The chain is built from TRBV5-1 and TRBJ2-2, with TRBD2 matching over 8 bases. J gave up 2 bases and V 1 base, and 4 bases lay outside the gene matches. Germline CDR1 is SGHRS and CDR2 is YFSETQ. This CDR3 region has 16 residues. The CDR3 DNA sequence: TGCGCCAGCAGCTTGCTGAGCGGGGGAAACACCGGGGAGCTGTTTTTT. Protein product: CASSLLSGGNTGELFF.

This chain uses TRBV12-5 with TRBJ2-7, with a possible D match to TRBD1 (6 bases). V was trimmed by 1 base and J by 12 bases, leaving 13 bases between them. This CDR3 spans 12 amino acids. The V gene's germline CDR1 is LGHNT and CDR2 FRNRAP. The CDR3 loop reads CASGLDGDIGYF. The CDR3 nucleotides are TGTGCTAGTGGTTTGGACGGGGACATCGGGTACTTC.

This chain connects TRBV7-9 to TRBJ2-7; D may be TRBD2 (5 bases). Germline lookup yields CDR1 SEHNR and CDR2 FQNEAQ (reference sequence). The ends were cut back, 7 bases at V and 3 bases at J, with 16 bases in the middle. This CDR3 has 14 residues. Here the CDR3 reads CASKRAAGDYEQYF. The CDR3 coding sequence is TGTGCCAGCAAAAGGGCGGCCGGGGACTACGAGCAGTACTTC.

This rearrangement joins TRBV7-9 to TRBJ2-4, with 9 bases identical to TRBD1. V lost 3 bases and J lost 6; bases outside the gene matches: 0. The CDR3 totals 13 residues. CDR1 is SEHNR and CDR2 is FQNEAQ in the germline V gene (reference sequence). DNA of the CDR3: TGTGCCAGCAGCTTGGGACAGGGAAACATTCAGTACTTC. Its protein product is CASSLGQGNIQYF.

The chain combines TRBV19 with TRBJ2-3; TRBD1 aligns across 7 bases. The CDR3 is made up of 19 amino acids. Trimming at V came to 7 bases and at J to 4 bases, leaving 23 bases not matched to a gene. Germline CDR1 LNHDA, CDR2 SQIVND (reference sequence). The CDR3 spells CASIFGNRGLRSGSDTQYF. For the CDR3, the DNA is TGTGCCAGTATTTTTGGGAACAGGGGTCTCAGATCGGGCTCAGATACGCAGTATTTT. The full variable domain, rest sourced from reference TRBV19 and TRBJ2-3, is DGGITQSPKYLFRKEGQNVTLSCEQNLNHDAMYWYRQDPGQGLRLIYYSQIVNDFQKGDIAEGYSVSREKKESFPLTVTSAQKNPTAFYLCASIFGNRGLRSGSDTQYFGPGTRLTVL.

The chain recombines TRBV7-2 with TRBJ1-2; D is ambiguous. This CDR3 region has 16 residues. Trimming stripped 1 base from V and 0 bases from J, with 12 bases between. The germline CDR1 and CDR2 sequences are SGHTA and FQGNSA. The CDR3 DNA reads TGTGCCAGCAGCTTAGTGCTGGGAGGGACTAACTATGGCTACACCTTC. This encodes CASSLVLGGTNYGYTF.

The V and J genes are TRBV5-1 and TRBJ1-1; 10 nucleotides line up with TRBD1. The length of the CDR3 is 16 residues. Germline-derived CDR1 and CDR2 are SGHRS and YFSETQ. Germline trimming cut 4 bases from V and 6 bases from J; bases unmatched to any gene: 12. The CDR3 sequence: CASSIRGQGFGAEAFF. The DNA of the CDR3 is TGCGCCAGCAGCATAAGGGGACAGGGGTTTGGGGCTGAAGCTTTCTTT. Full variable domain (missing parts from reference TRBV5-1 and TRBJ1-1): KAGVTQTPRYLIKTRGQQVTLSCSPISGHRSVSWYQQTPGQGLQFLFEYFSETQRNKGNFPGRFSGRQFSNSRSEMNVSTLELGDSALYLCASSIRGQGFGAEAFFGQGTRLTVV.

The chain carries TRBV24-1 and TRBJ1-2, with 7 bases that match TRBD1. In germline, CDR1 is KGHDR, CDR2 SFDVKD. Trimming took 3 bases from V and 2 from J; bases not matched to a gene: 5. The CDR3 consists of 15 residues. Here the CDR3 reads CATSDPKQGNYGYTF. CDR3 nucleotide sequence: TGTGCCACCAGTGATCCGAAACAGGGGAACTATGGCTACACCTTC.

This chain uses TRBV2 with TRBJ1-6, with 7 bases matching TRBD1. Germline CDR1 is SNHLY and CDR2 is FYNNEI. V shed 7 bases, J shed 8 bases, and the junction held 11 bases outside the gene matches. The CDR3 covers 15 residues. The CDR3 loop reads CASNPTGVVDSPLHF. CDR3 nucleotides: TGTGCCAGCAACCCAACAGGGGTCGTGGATTCACCCCTCCACTTT.

This rearrangement joins TRBV5-4 to TRBJ1-2, with no clear D. Trimming left V 3 bases short and J 4 bases short, with 13 bases between. Germline V CDR1 and CDR2: SGHNT, YYREEE (reference sequence). The CDR3 contains 14 residues. CDR3: CASSSGREVYGYTF. The CDR3 DNA reads as TGTGCCAGCAGCTCGGGGAGGGAAGTCTATGGCTACACCTTC. Variable domain in full (rest from reference TRBV5-4 and TRBJ1-2): ETGVTQSPTHLIKTRGQQVTLRCSSQSGHNTVSWYQQALGQGPQFIFQYYREEENGRGNFPPRFSGLQFPNYSSELNVNALELDDSALYLCASSSGREVYGYTFGSGTRLTVV.

This rearrangement joins TRBV2 to TRBJ2-2; the match to TRBD1 covers 10 bases. With 5 bases clipped from V and 4 bases from J, the junction kept 10 bases outside the gene matches. This CDR3 spans 17 amino acids. CDR1 is SNHLY, CDR2 FYNNEI, per germline. Here the CDR3 DNA reads TGTGCCAGCAGTACCGGGACAGGGGTTCAAATCACCGGGGAGCTGTTTTTT. Its protein product is CASSTGTGVQITGELFF.

This clone was observed a handful of times. This chain links TRBV5-1 with TRBJ2-5, with TRBD1 identical over 7 bases. CDR1 and CDR2 (germline): SGHRS, YFSETQ. Trimming removed 4 bases from V and 4 bases from J; junction bases left unmatched: 7. The CDR3 contains 14 residues. In nucleotides, the CDR3 is TGCGCCAGCAGCAGTCCGGGGACAGCAGAGACCCAGTACTTC. Its translation is CASSSPGTAETQYF.

The chain has TRBV7-3 and TRBJ2-2; tentative D call: TRBD2 (5 bases). The CDR3 has 16 residues. V gave up 0 bases and J gave up 3 bases, with 11 bases separating them. The germline V gene encodes CDR1 SGHTA and CDR2 FQGTGA. The CDR3 nucleotides read TGTGCCAGCAGCTTAACGAGGGCTAGCCACACCGGGGAGCTGTTTTTT. It codes for CASSLTRASHTGELFF.

This chain links TRBV9 with TRBJ1-5; 8 nucleotides match TRBD1. V gave up 4 bases and J gave up 2 bases; unmatched junction bases: 14. The CDR3 is 18 residues long. Germline V gives CDR1 SGDLS, CDR2 YYNGEE. The CDR3 here is CASSPPAPGGHGNQPQHF. For the CDR3, the DNA is TGTGCCAGCAGCCCGCCGGCCCCAGGGGGCCATGGCAATCAGCCCCAGCATTTT. Variable domain in full (rest from reference TRBV9 and TRBJ1-5): DSGVTQTPKHLITATGQRVTLRCSPRSGDLSVYWYQQSLDQGLQFLIQYYNGEERAKGNILERFSAQQFPDLHSELNLSSLELGDSALYFCASSPPAPGGHGNQPQHFGDGTRLSIL.